This paragraph reports one T cell receptor beta chain. Its antigen is undetermined. The data were produced by immunoSEQ multiplex PCR, yet TCRdb's version contains in-frame clones alone and is incomplete. The sample lists around 30,000 clones, more than 65% occurring once. Peptide-pool stimulation followed by sequencing identified expanded antigen-specific CD4+ clonotypes in the ViraFEST assay. Upon completion of around 9 days in culture, CD4+ T cells were isolated. Two-dose vaccination with either BNT162b2 or mRNA-1273 was given to the participants. Half-medium exchanges with IL-2 medium took place on days 3 and 7. The data belong to a study of vaccination effects on CD4 cells after COVID-19. The CDR3 is 12 amino acids. Looked up from germline, CDR1 is GTSNPN and CDR2 is SVGIG (reference sequence). Trimming cost V 3 bases and J 7 bases, with 7 bases left between them.

This chain uses TRBV30 with TRBJ1-6; no definite D call. This clonotype was obtained from a human donor who received a COVID-19 vaccine. The material was CD4+ T cells from PBMCs cultured with HCoV-229E spike peptides, obtained after COVID-19 vaccination. The CDR3 nucleotides are TGTGCCTGGAGGCTGCCCAATTCACCCCTCCACTTT. It translates to CAWRLPNSPLHF.